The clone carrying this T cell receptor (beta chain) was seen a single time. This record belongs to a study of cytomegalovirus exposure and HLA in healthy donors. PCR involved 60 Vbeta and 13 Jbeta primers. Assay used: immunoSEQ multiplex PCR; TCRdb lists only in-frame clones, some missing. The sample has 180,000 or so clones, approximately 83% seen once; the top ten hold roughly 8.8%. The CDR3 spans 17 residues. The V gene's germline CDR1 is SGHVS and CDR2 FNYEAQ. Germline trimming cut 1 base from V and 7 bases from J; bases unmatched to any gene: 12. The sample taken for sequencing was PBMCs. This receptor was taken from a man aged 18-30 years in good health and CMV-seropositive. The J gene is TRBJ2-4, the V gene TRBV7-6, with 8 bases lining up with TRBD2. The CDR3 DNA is TGTGCCAGCAGCTTAGGAAGCCAGCGGGGGATAGGGAACATTCAGTACTTC. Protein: CASSLGSQRGIGNIQYF.